This section outlines one TCR beta chain sequence together with its context. The data originate from a study of blood T cell repertoires in COVID-19. Study in general: Collection of acute and convalescent COVID-19 samples took place in the United States, Italy and Spain. Sources were T cells, B-cell-depleted T cells, or PBMCs; the material itself was cDNA or gDNA.

Original data processing: Using reference gene primer amplification, nucleated cell counts were estimated. Repertoires were generated with immunoSEQ multiplex PCR, while TCRdb's copy carries only in-frame clones and drops some. V, J and clone size are taken as reported in that table, and D and trimming were inferred from the DNA itself. The sample records under 300,000 clones, 82% being singletons. This CDR3 is 15 amino acids long. Germline V gene lookup returns CDR1 MNHEY and CDR2 SVGAGI. V was clipped by 7 bases and J by 2 bases; unmatched bases: 7. The chain carries TRBV6-5 and TRBJ2-2; 7 nucleotides line up with TRBD1. This sequence originates from a woman younger than 35 with acute or convalescent COVID-19. Sequencing used peripheral blood. The CDR3 loop is CASNRQGLNTGELFF. The CDR3 coding sequence is TGTGCCAGCAATAGACAGGGCTTAAACACCGGGGAGCTGTTTTTT.